The 25 T cell receptor beta chains below were found in one sample sequenced in a study of read filtering for tumor transcriptome and immune sequencing. The library was built from around 0.4 ug RNA with molecular barcoded adaptors for alpha/delta and beta/gamma chains. TCRdb re-called the reads with MiXCR, one entry per CDR3 protein. The sample has about 86,000 distinct CDR3 sequences, around 12% seen once; the top ten hold around 14%. The material sequenced was a population of CD138-negative cells sorted from bone marrow. These receptors were taken from a donor aged 40 or older with multiple myeloma.

This clonotype was counted at least ten times. This chain uses TRBV12-3 or TRBV12-4 with TRBJ2-1; TRBD1 agrees at 10 bases. V shed 5 bases, J shed 8 bases, and the junction held 9 bases outside the gene matches. The CDR3 spans 15 residues. The CDR3 nucleotides are TGTGCCAGCAGTCACCGACAGGGGGCAAGGGATGAGCAGTTCTTC. It codes for CASSHRQGARDEQFF.

The table lists this clonotype with many counts. The V call is TRBV5-1, the J call TRBJ2-3, with D possibly TRBD2 on 6 matching bases. The V end lost 3 bases, the J end lost 6 bases, and 17 bases lay between the germline ends. Germline-derived CDR1 and CDR2 are SGHRS and YFSETQ. The CDR3 loop spans 15 amino acids. The CDR3 sequence: CASSSFGGAGDTQYF. Here the CDR3 DNA reads TGCGCCAGCAGCTCATTCGGCGGGGCGGGGGATACGCAGTATTTT.

The CDR3 region is CASRSTPGGLGPGANVLTF. The DNA for the CDR3 is TGTGCCAGCAGATCTACCCCTGGCGGGTTAGGGCCTGGGGCCAACGTCCTGACTTTC. The chain couples TRBV28 to TRBJ2-6, with D maybe TRBD2 (5 bases). The V end lost 6 bases, the J end lost 2 bases, and 23 bases lay between the germline ends. The germline V gene has CDR1 MDHEN and CDR2 SYDVKM. The length of the CDR3 is 19 residues.

This clonotype was detected ten times or more. This sequence joins TRBV11-2 and TRBJ2-3; unclear D gene. The CDR3 has 15 amino acids. V gave up 2 bases and J gave up 2 bases, with 11 bases separating them. Looked up from germline, CDR1 is SGHAT and CDR2 is FQNNGV. The CDR3: CASSLIHQLTDTQYF. Written as DNA, the CDR3 is TGTGCCAGCAGCTTAATACACCAACTCACAGATACGCAGTATTTT.

This clonotype was picked up many times. The chain combines TRBV9 with TRBJ2-1; D not certain. In germline, CDR1 is SGDLS, CDR2 YYNGEE. The CDR3 runs to 14 residues. Deletions cut 4 bases from V and 6 bases from J, with 14 bases between. The CDR3 here is CASSPWTDINEQFF. CDR3 bases: TGTGCCAGCAGCCCCTGGACGGATATCAATGAGCAGTTCTTC.

This clonotype was detected ten times or more. The rearrangement links TRBV28 to TRBJ1-5; 7 positions match TRBD1. Germline V lookup: CDR1 MDHEN, CDR2 SYDVKM. The CDR3 is 14 amino acids. V was clipped by 7 bases and J by 4 bases; unmatched bases: 7. Here the CDR3 DNA reads TGTGCCAGCACTTCGCCGGGACAGAATCAGCCCCAGCATTTT. Its translation: CASTSPGQNQPQHF.

This clonotype was recorded only once. A far larger clone is off by one base, so a read error is likely. The chain is built from TRBV12-3 or TRBV12-4 and TRBJ2-5; D is perhaps TRBD2 (5 bases). CDR3 length equals 14 residues. CDR3 region: CASGLRADQETQYF. CDR3 DNA sequence: TGTGCCAGCGGTTTAAGAGCGGACCAAGAGACCCAGTACTTC.

This clonotype has a count of ten or more. This chain uses TRBV14 with TRBJ2-5, with 7 bases identical to TRBD1. The CDR3 is made up of 15 amino acids. The V gene's germline CDR1 is SGHDN and CDR2 FVKESK. V shed 4 bases, J shed 1 base, and the junction held 6 bases outside the gene matches. The CDR3 DNA is TGTGCCAGCAGCCCTCCCTCAGGGGGCCAAGAGACCCAGTACTTC. It encodes CASSPPSGGQETQYF.

This clonotype was seen at least ten times. The rearrangement joins TRBV20-1 to TRBJ2-7, with D unresolved. Germline V gene sequence: CDR1 DFQATT, CDR2 SNEGSKA (reference sequence). The CDR3 is 13 residues long. V lost 3 bases, J lost 6 bases, and 15 bases lay in between. CDR3 amino acids: CSASGRPVGEQYF. The CDR3, as DNA: TGCAGTGCTAGCGGGCGACCTGTGGGCGAGCAGTACTTC.

Points on this clonotype: This clone may be a read error of a much larger clone one base away. DNA of the CDR3: TGTGCCAGCAGTTGCTCGAGACAGGCATCTAACTATGGCTACACCTTC. The encoded protein is CASSCSRQASNYGYTF. The genes are TRBV6-5 and TRBJ1-2, with D perhaps matching TRBD1 (6 bases). Germline V lookup: CDR1 MNHEY, CDR2 SVGAGI. Trimming removed 4 bases from V and 0 bases from J, with 15 bases in between. The CDR3 totals 16 residues.

This clonotype was seen ten or more times. V and J are TRBV19 and TRBJ2-7; D might be TRBD1 (6 bases). V was clipped by 3 bases and J by 5 bases, with 17 bases between them. This CDR3 contains 15 residues. Germline CDR1 and CDR2: LNHDA and SQIVND (reference sequence). CDR3 sequence: CASSMGRPGGHEQYF. Here the CDR3 DNA reads TGTGCCAGTAGTATGGGGCGTCCTGGGGGCCACGAGCAGTACTTC.

Regarding this clonotype: A read error may explain this, as a much larger clone is one base away. The J gene is TRBJ1-2, the V gene TRBV5-1; TRBD1 matches at 11 bases. Germline V gene data show CDR1 as SGHRS and CDR2 as YFSETQ. This CDR3 spans 14 amino acids. In DNA, the CDR3 is TGCGACAGCAGCCATGGACAGGGGGCTTACGGCTACACCTTC. It codes for CDSSHGQGAYGYTF.

A few counts support this clonotype. A much larger clone lies one base from this, so it may be a read error. CDR3 DNA sequence: TGCGGCAGCAGCTTGGGGGACAGTCCCAATCAGCCCCAGCATTTT. Amino acids: CGSSLGDSPNQPQHF. V and J are TRBV5-1 and TRBJ1-5, with TRBD1 matching 7 bases. Germline CDR1 is SGHRS and CDR2 is YFSETQ. This CDR3 is built from 15 residues.

The sample holds many counts of this clonotype. J is TRBJ2-2 and V is TRBV29-1; possibly TRBD1 for D (6 bases). This CDR3 region has 14 residues. Germline values: CDR1 SQVTM, CDR2 ANQGSEA. V was trimmed by 7 bases and J by 3 bases, leaving 15 bases between them. DNA for the CDR3: TGCAGCGCCCTACCCAGGGGAGACACCGGGGAGCTGTTTTTT. Residues: CSALPRGDTGELFF.

This clonotype appeared many times. V gene TRBV5-1 combines with J gene TRBJ2-3; unclear D gene. This CDR3 region has 14 residues. Trimming shortened V by 0 bases and J by 4 bases, and 9 bases separated the two germline ends. Germline lookup yields CDR1 SGHRS and CDR2 YFSETQ. The CDR3 DNA reads as TGCGCCAGCAGCTTGGTAGGGCCCCCAGATACGCAGTATTTT. This translates into CASSLVGPPDTQYF. Full variable domain (outside the CDR3, taken from reference TRBV5-1 and TRBJ2-3): KAGVTQTPRYLIKTRGQQVTLSCSPISGHRSVSWYQQTPGQGLQFLFEYFSETQRNKGNFPGRFSGRQFSNSRSEMNVSTLELGDSALYLCASSLVGPPDTQYFGPGTRLTVL.

This clonotype was counted a few times. Being one base from a much bigger clone, this may be a read error. V gene TRBV5-1 combines with J gene TRBJ1-1; TRBD1 agrees at 9 bases. This CDR3 has 14 residues. The germline V gene has CDR1 SGHRS and CDR2 YFSETQ. Here the CDR3 reads CASSWTGVNTEALF. CDR3 DNA sequence: TGCGCCAGCAGCTGGACAGGGGTCAACACTGAAGCTCTCTTT. Based on the CDR3 plus reference TRBV5-1 and TRBJ1-1, the full variable domain is KAGVTQTPRYLIKTRGQQVTLSCSPISGHRSVSWYQQTPGQGLQFLFEYFSETQRNKGNFPGRFSGRQFSNSRSEMNVSTLELGDSALYLCASSWTGVNTEALFGQGTRLTVV.

Concerning this clonotype: At one boundary the junction diverges from the germline segment, which might be a read error. The rearrangement joins TRBV4-1 to TRBJ2-1; 12 nucleotides match TRBD2. This CDR3 contains 15 residues. Germline V gene sequence: CDR1 MGHRA, CDR2 YSYEKL. Here the CDR3 reads CARSPLAGGYNEQFF. The CDR3 DNA reads as TGCGCCAGGAGCCCACTAGCGGGGGGCTACAATGAGCAGTTCTTC.

With respect to this clonotype: This may arise from a read error, as a much more abundant clone is one base away. This chain connects TRBV20-1 to TRBJ1-3; maybe TRBD1 (6 bases). The CDR3 is 15 residues long. Germline values: CDR1 DFQATT, CDR2 SNEGSKA (reference sequence). The CDR3 reads CSARPSTGGGNAIYF. The CDR3 DNA sequence: TGCAGTGCTAGGCCTTCGACAGGCGGAGGAAACGCCATATATTTT.

A word on this clonotype: With a far larger clone one base away, a read error is the likely cause. CDR3 residues: CASSLGTAKQFF. CDR3 DNA: TGTGCCAGCAGCTTAGGGACCGCAAAGCAGTTCTTC. The rearrangement links TRBV7-3 to TRBJ2-1; D tentatively fits TRBD1 or TRBD2 (5 bases each). The CDR3 runs to 12 residues. The germline gives CDR1 SGHTA, CDR2 FQGTGA. Trimming removed 2 bases from V and 11 bases from J, with 10 bases in between.

This clonotype was recorded many times. The chain has TRBV18 and TRBJ2-2; 7 bases fit TRBD1. Germline CDR1 KGHSH, CDR2 LQKENI. The CDR3 runs to 16 residues. Germline trimming cut 2 bases from V and 1 base from J; bases unmatched to any gene: 4. CDR3 nucleotides: TGTGCCAGCTCACCATTCCGACAGGGGAACACCGGGGAGCTGTTTTTT. Its translation is CASSPFRQGNTGELFF. Full variable domain (outside the CDR3, taken from reference TRBV18 and TRBJ2-2): NAGVMQNPRHLVRRRGQEARLRCSPMKGHSHVYWYRQLPEEGLKFMVYLQKENIIDESGMPKERFSAEFPKEGPSILRIQQVVRGDSAAYFCASSPFRQGNTGELFFGEGSRLTVL.

This clonotype was seen only a few times. The CDR3 does not close with the conserved phenylalanine or tryptophan, likely indicating a read error. The rearrangement joins TRBV3-1 to TRBJ2-7, with D perhaps matching TRBD2 (5 bases). V lost 1 base and J 3 bases, leaving 16 bases between the germline ends. Germline loops: CDR1 LGHDT, CDR2 YNNKEL (reference sequence). This CDR3 has 16 residues. This CDR3 reads CASSQGDASSYYEQYS. The DNA of the CDR3 is TGTGCCAGCAGCCAAGGAGATGCTAGCTCCTACTACGAGCAGTACTCC.

This clonotype was observed at least ten times. The genes are TRBV19 and TRBJ2-1; 9 bases line up with TRBD2. Germline values: CDR1 LNHDA, CDR2 SQIVND (reference sequence). The CDR3 runs to 21 residues. V lost 3 bases, J lost 6 bases, and 24 bases stayed unmatched. The CDR3, as DNA: TGTGCCAGTAGTATTCAAGGCGGGAGGGCCGGACACACGCGGTCCGCCAATGAGCAGTTCTTC. Its protein is CASSIQGGRAGHTRSANEQFF.

Ten or more counts support this clonotype. The chain recombines TRBV7-2 with TRBJ2-5; D not resolved. With 2 bases removed from V and 9 bases from J, the gap between germline ends came to 16 bases. The CDR3 runs to 14 residues. Looked up from germline, CDR1 is SGHTA and CDR2 is FQGNSA. The CDR3, as DNA: TGTGCCAGCAGCTTACACGGCGGTATACGGGCCCAGTACTTC. Protein sequence: CASSLHGGIRAQYF.

A note on this clonotype: The conserved final phenylalanine or tryptophan is absent from the CDR3, which likely points to a read error. CDR3 in amino acids: CASGRAGFAEAFS. The CDR3 DNA reads TGCGCCAGCGGGAGGGCAGGGTTCGCTGAAGCTTTCTCT. The rearrangement joins TRBV4-2 to TRBJ1-1; tentative D call: TRBD1 (5 bases). CDR1 and CDR2 from the germline V gene are LGHNA and YNFKEQ. This CDR3 region has 13 residues.

Comment on this clonotype: It may be a read error: a sequence one base away is much more abundant. The chain employs TRBV29-1 and TRBJ2-7; no clear D gene. V dropped 2 bases and J dropped 9 bases, with 23 bases sitting between them. This CDR3 comprises 15 residues. Germline values: CDR1 SQVTM, CDR2 ANQGSEA. The CDR3 DNA reads as TGCAGCGTTGAAATCCCCGATTTGGCCTCCTTTGGGCAGTACTTC. Protein sequence: CSVEIPDLASFGQYF.